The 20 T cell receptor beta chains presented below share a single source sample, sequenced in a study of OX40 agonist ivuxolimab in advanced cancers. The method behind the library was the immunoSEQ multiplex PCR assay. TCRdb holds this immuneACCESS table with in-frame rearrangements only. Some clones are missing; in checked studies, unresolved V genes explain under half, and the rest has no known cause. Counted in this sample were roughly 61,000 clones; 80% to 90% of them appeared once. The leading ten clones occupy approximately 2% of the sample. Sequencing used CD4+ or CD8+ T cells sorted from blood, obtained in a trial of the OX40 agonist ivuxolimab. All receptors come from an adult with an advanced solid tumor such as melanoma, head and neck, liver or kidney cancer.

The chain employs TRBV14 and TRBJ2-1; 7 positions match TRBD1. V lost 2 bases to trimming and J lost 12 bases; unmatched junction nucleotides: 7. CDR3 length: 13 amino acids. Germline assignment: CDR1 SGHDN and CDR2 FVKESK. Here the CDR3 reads CASSQTAGTAQFF. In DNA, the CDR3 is TGTGCCAGCAGCCAAACCGCCGGGACAGCGCAGTTCTTC. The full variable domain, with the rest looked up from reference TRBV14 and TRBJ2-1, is EAGVTQFPSHSVIEKGQTVTLRCDPISGHDNLYWYRRVMGKEIKFLLHFVKESKQDESGMPNNRFLAERTGGTYSTLKVQPAELEDSGVYFCASSQTAGTAQFFGPGTRLTVL.

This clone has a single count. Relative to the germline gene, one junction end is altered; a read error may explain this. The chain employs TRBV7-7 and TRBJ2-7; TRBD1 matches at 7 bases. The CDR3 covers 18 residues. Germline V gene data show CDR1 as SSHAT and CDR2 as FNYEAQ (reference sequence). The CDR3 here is CASSLRVRQGCKDGEQYF. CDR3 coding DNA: TGTGCTAGCAGCTTACGTGTACGACAGGGCTGTAAGGATGGCGAGCAGTACTTC.

The CDR3 DNA follows: TGTGCCAGCCGTGGGAGGGGGGAGCAGCCCCAGCATTTT. Protein sequence: CASRGRGEQPQHF. The chain links TRBV6-5 to TRBJ1-5; TRBD1 might be the D (6 bases). The CDR3 runs to 13 residues. V was trimmed by 8 bases and J by 7 bases, leaving 15 bases between them. Per germline, CDR1 MNHEY and CDR2 SVGAGI.

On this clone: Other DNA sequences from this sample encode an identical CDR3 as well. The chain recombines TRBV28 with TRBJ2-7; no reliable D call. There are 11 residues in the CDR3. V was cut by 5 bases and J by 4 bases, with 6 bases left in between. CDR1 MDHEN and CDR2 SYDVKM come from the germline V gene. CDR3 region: CASSLGYEQYF. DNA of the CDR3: TGTGCCAGCAGTCTCGGGTACGAGCAGTACTTC. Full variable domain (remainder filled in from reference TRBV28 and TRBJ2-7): DVKVTQSSRYLVKRTGEKVFLECVQDMDHENMFWYRQDPGLGLRLIYFSYDVKMKEKGDIPEGYSVSREKKERFSLILESASTNQTSMYLCASSLGYEQYFGPGTRLTVT.

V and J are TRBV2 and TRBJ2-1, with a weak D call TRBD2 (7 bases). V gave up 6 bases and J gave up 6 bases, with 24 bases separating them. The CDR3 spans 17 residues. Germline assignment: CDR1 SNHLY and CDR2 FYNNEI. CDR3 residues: CASSLGGATVASNEQFF. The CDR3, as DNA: TGTGCCAGCAGCTTAGGGGGGGCTACGGTGGCGAGCAATGAGCAGTTCTTC.

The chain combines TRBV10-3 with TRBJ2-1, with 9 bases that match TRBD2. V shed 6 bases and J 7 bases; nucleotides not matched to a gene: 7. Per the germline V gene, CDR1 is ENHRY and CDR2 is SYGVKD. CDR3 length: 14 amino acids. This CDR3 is CAIRGGLAGNEQFF. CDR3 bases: TGTGCCATCAGGGGGGGTCTAGCGGGAAATGAGCAGTTCTTC.

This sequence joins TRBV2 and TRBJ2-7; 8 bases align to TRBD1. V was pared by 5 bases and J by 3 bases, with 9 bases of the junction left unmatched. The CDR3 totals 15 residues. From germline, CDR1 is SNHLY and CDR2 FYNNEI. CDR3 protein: CASSTGTGGHYEQYF. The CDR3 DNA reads TGTGCCAGCAGTACCGGGACAGGCGGCCACTACGAGCAGTACTTC.

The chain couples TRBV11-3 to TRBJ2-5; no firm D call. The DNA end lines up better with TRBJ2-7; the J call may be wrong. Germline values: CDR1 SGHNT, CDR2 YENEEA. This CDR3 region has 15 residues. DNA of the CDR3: TGTGCCAGCAGCTTAGACGGCGGCAACGCCTACGAGCAGTACTTC. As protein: CASSLDGGNAYEQYF.

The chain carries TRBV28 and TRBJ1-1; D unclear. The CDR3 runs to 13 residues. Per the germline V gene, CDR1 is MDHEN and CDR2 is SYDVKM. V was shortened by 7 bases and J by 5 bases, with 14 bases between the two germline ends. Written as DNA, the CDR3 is TGTGCCAGCAATAAGGGCGGTGGTACTGAAGCTTTCTTT. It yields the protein CASNKGGGTEAFF.

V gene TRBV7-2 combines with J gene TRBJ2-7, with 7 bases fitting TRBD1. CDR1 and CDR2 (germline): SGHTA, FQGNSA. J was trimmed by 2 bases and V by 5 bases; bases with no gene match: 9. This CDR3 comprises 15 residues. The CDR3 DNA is TGTGCCAGCAGCCTCACCGGGACAGCGACCTACGAGCAGTACTTC. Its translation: CASSLTGTATYEQYF. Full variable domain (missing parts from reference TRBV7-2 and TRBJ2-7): GAGVSQSPSNKVTEKGKDVELRCDPISGHTALYWYRQSLGQGLEFLIYFQGNSAPDKSGLPSDRFSAERTGGSVSTLTIQRTQQEDSAVYLCASSLTGTATYEQYFGPGTRLTVT.

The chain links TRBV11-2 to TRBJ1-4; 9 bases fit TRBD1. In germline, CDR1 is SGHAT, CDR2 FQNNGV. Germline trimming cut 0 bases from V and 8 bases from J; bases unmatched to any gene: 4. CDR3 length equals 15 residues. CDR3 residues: CASSLEQGAREKLFF. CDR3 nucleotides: TGTGCCAGCAGCTTAGAACAGGGGGCGCGGGAAAAACTGTTTTTT.

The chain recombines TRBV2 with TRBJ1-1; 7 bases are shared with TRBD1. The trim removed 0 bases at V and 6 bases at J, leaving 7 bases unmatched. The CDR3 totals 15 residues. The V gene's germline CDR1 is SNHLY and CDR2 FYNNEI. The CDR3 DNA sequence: TGTGCCAGCAGTGAAGCGCGAGACAGGGTGGCTGAAGCTTTCTTT. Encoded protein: CASSEARDRVAEAFF.

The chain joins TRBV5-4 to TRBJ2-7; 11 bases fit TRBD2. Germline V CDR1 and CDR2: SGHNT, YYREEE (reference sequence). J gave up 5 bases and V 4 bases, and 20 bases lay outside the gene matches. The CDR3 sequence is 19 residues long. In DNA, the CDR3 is TGTGCCAGCAGCCAAAGGGAACTAGCGGGAGCCCAACCCGAGGACGAGCAGTACTTC. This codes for CASSQRELAGAQPEDEQYF.

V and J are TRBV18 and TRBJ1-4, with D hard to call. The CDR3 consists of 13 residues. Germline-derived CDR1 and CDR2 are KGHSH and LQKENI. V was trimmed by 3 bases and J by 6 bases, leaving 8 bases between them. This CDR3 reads CASSPQLYEKLFF. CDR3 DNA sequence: TGTGCCAGCTCACCTCAGCTATATGAAAAACTGTTTTTT.

CDR3 bases: TGTGCCAGCAGTGAAGTTACAGGGGGGAATTCACCCCTCCACTTT. Residues: CASSEVTGGNSPLHF. This chain connects TRBV2 to TRBJ1-6; 8 bases match TRBD1. The CDR3 spans 15 residues. Per the germline V gene, CDR1 is SNHLY and CDR2 is FYNNEI. With 1 base clipped from V and 7 bases from J, the junction kept 3 bases outside the gene matches.

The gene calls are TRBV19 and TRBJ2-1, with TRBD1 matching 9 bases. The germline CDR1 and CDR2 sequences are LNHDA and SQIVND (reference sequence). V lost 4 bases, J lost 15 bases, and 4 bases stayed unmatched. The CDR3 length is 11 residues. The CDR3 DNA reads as TGTGCCAGTAGTAGACAGGGGGGACTGTTCTTC. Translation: CASSRQGGLFF.

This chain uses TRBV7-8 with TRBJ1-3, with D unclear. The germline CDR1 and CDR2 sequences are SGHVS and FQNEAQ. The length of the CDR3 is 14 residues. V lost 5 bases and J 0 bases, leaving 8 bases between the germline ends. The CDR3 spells CASSRLFSGNTIYF. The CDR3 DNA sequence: TGTGCCAGCAGCCGATTATTCTCTGGAAACACCATATATTTT.

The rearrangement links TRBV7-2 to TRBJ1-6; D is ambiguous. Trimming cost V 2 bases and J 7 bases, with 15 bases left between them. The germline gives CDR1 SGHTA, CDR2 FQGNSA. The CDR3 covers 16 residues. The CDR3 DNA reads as TGTGCCAGCAGCTTATTCCCCGGAGGTCCAAATTCACCCCTCCACTTT. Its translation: CASSLFPGGPNSPLHF.

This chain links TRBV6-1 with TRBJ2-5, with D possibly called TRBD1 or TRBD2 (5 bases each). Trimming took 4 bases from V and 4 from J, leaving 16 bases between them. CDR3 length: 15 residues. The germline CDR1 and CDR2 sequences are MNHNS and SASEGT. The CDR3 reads CASSVRQGEVETQYF. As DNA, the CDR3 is TGTGCCAGCAGTGTTAGGCAGGGAGAGGTAGAGACCCAGTACTTC.

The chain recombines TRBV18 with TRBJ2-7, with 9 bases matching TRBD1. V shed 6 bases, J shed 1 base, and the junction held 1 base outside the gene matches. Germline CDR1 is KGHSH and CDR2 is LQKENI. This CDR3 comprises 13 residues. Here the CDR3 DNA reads TGTGCCAGCTCCGGGACAGGGTCCTACGAGCAGTACTTC. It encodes CASSGTGSYEQYF. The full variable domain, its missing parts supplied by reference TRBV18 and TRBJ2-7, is NAGVMQNPRHLVRRRGQEARLRCSPMKGHSHVYWYRQLPEEGLKFMVYLQKENIIDESGMPKERFSAEFPKEGPSILRIQQVVRGDSAAYFCASSGTGSYEQYFGPGTRLTVT.